This T cell receptor (beta chain) was obtained from a study of T-cell reconstitution after alpha-beta-depleted transplantation in children (dated by TCRdb to about 2016). Broadly, across the study: Using TCR repertoire profiling, the study quantitatively followed how T-cell immune reconstitution unfolded in children after TCRalphabeta/CD19-depleted allogeneic hematopoietic cell transplantation.

Library preparation was by PCR. The instrument was an Illumina HiSeq 2500. TCR library preparation used molecular barcoding, with unique molecular identifiers applied to normalize quantification of the TCRbeta repertoire. In TCRdb, the public reads were trimmed at Q25 with fastp and aligned with MiXCR, with productive beta chains retained. For every CDR3 protein sequence, its rows merge into one entry that carries the most common genes and DNA. The sample table lists about 400,000 distinct CDR3 sequences, around 21% of them with a count of one. The ten largest account for 3.8% of the sample. Concerning this clonotype: This receptor's antigen is unknown. Per-base quality was not reported, and no clone a single base away is much larger than it.

V sheds 10 bases and J sheds 0 bases, leaving 10 bases between their ends. The CDR3 starts with the cysteine, ends with the phenylalanine, and has 13 residues. Just CDR3 DNA is preserved here, 39 bases in frame from base 1. This sequence uses TRBV12-3 or TRBV12-4 and TRBJ2-1; no confident D gene assignment can be made. This TCR was sampled from a human donor who donated a stem cell graft to a child with acute myeloid leukemia. This specimen consisted of PBMCs from the stem cell graft donor, obtained from the stem cell graft. Here the CDR3 is given as CATGGVSYNEQFF. The bases read TGTGCCACTGGTGGGGTCTCCTACAATGAGCAGTTCTTC.